These 26 T cell receptor beta chains originate from one sample sequenced in a study of blood T cell repertoires in COVID-19. Here immunoSEQ multiplex PCR was the method, and the copy in TCRdb shows in-frame clones only, minus some. The sample contains tens of thousands of clones, around 87% of which appear only once. The material sequenced was peripheral blood. All receptors derive from a human donor in a cohort sampled during active COVID-19.

The chain uses TRBV7-3 and TRBJ1-2, with D possibly TRBD1 on 6 matching bases. The V end lost 5 bases, the J end lost 6 bases, and 16 bases lay between the germline ends. The CDR3 contains 14 residues. Germline V gene lookup returns CDR1 SGHTA and CDR2 FQGTGA. The CDR3 DNA follows: TGTGCCAGCAGCGACAAGGCAGGGGCCGATGGCTACACCTTC. Its translation: CASSDKAGADGYTF.

The chain employs TRBV7-2 and TRBJ2-2; weak D call: TRBD1 (6 bases). The CDR3 loop spans 15 amino acids. Deletions cut 5 bases from V and 3 bases from J, with 13 bases between. Per the germline V gene, CDR1 is SGHTA and CDR2 is FQGNSA. The CDR3 protein is CASSPWTAYTGELFF. The CDR3 nucleotides read TGTGCCAGCAGCCCCTGGACAGCCTACACCGGGGAGCTGTTTTTT.

The chain couples TRBV10-3 to TRBJ1-2, with D tentatively TRBD1 (5 bases). Trimming took 0 bases from V and 2 from J, leaving 10 bases between them. The CDR3 runs to 15 residues. Germline-derived CDR1 and CDR2 are ENHRY and SYGVKD. The CDR3: CAISESGPGNYGYTF. DNA for the CDR3: TGTGCCATCAGTGAGTCTGGCCCAGGGAACTATGGCTACACCTTC.

This clone was seen a single time. The gene calls are TRBV6-2 or TRBV6-3 and TRBJ1-1; TRBD1 is a possible D gene (6 bases). V lost 4 bases and J lost 10, with 13 bases in between. CDR3 size: 12 residues. Germline-derived CDR1 and CDR2 are MNHEY and SVGEGT. DNA for the CDR3: TGTGCCAGCAGTTCCTCGACAGGAGGAGCTTTCTTT. The encoded protein is CASSSSTGGAFF.

The genes are TRBV3-1 (or the pseudogene TRBV3-2) and TRBJ2-5; 7 bases fit TRBD1. Trimming cost V 7 bases and J 3 bases; bases outside gene matches: 8. Germline-derived CDR1 and CDR2 are LGHDT and YNNKEL (reference sequence). This CDR3 is built from 14 residues. The CDR3 is CASTHGTAKETQYF. The CDR3 region has the DNA TGTGCCAGCACCCATGGGACAGCGAAAGAGACCCAGTACTTC.

This chain connects TRBV12-1 to TRBJ1-5. TRBV12-1 is tagged as a pseudogene. The CDR3 runs to 13 residues. The CDR3, as DNA: TGTGCCGACAATGGTCGGGAAGTGCAGCCCCAGCATTTT. Translating gives CADNGREVQPQHF.

This chain links TRBV19 with TRBJ2-1; perhaps TRBD2 as D (6 bases). Germline V CDR1 and CDR2: LNHDA, SQIVND (reference sequence). With 7 bases removed from V and 0 bases from J, the gap between germline ends came to 22 bases. This CDR3 is built from 18 residues. The CDR3 loop is CASTPPRGGAISYNEQFF. The DNA for the CDR3 is TGTGCCAGTACCCCCCCTCGGGGCGGGGCAATCTCCTACAATGAGCAGTTCTTC.

The chain has TRBV30 and TRBJ1-1, with D possibly being TRBD1 (5 bases). The V and J ends lost 4 bases and 5 bases respectively, with 20 bases between them. There are 15 residues in the CDR3. The germline V gene encodes CDR1 GTSNPN and CDR2 SVGIG (reference sequence). CDR3 bases: TGTGCCTGGACCGCGCTGGGCAGGGAAGGGACTGAAGCTTTCTTT. Its protein product is CAWTALGREGTEAFF.

J is TRBJ1-1 and V is TRBV4-1; D perhaps matches TRBD1 (5 bases). V lost 3 bases, J lost 0 bases, and 11 bases lay in between. The CDR3 runs 15 residues. The germline V gene encodes CDR1 MGHRA and CDR2 YSYEKL. CDR3 amino acids: CASSHGGYMNTEAFF. CDR3 nucleotides: TGCGCCAGCAGCCACGGGGGGTACATGAACACTGAAGCTTTCTTT.

The J gene is TRBJ1-3, the V gene TRBV7-2; 8 positions match TRBD1. Germline V gene lookup returns CDR1 SGHTA and CDR2 FQGNSA. The CDR3 covers 14 residues. The J segment lost 8 bases and the V segment lost 5 bases, leaving 8 bases of the junction unmatched. The CDR3 DNA sequence: TGTGCCAGCAGCCCCGGACAGGGTAGGCACACCATATATTTT. Translation gives CASSPGQGRHTIYF.

There are a few counts of this clone. This chain connects TRBV15 to TRBJ1-1; 7 bases fit TRBD1. This CDR3 is 16 amino acids long. Germline trimming cut 0 bases from V and 2 bases from J; bases unmatched to any gene: 6. Germline V gene data show CDR1 as LNHNV and CDR2 as YYDKDF (reference sequence). CDR3 residues: CATSRDLGQSNTEAFF. The CDR3 region has the DNA TGTGCCACCAGCAGAGATCTGGGACAGTCCAACACTGAAGCTTTCTTT.

This clone was counted a single time. V is TRBV6-5 and J is TRBJ1-1; D is undetermined. Germline V lookup: CDR1 MNHEY, CDR2 SVGAGI. The CDR3 consists of 12 residues. Trimming removed 5 bases at V and 1 base at J, with 5 bases between. CDR3 DNA: TGTGCCAGCAGTCCTAGGAACACTGAAGCTTTCTTT. This gives the protein CASSPRNTEAFF.

J is TRBJ1-1 and V is TRBV29-1; D may be TRBD1 (5 bases). Germline CDR1 SQVTM, CDR2 ANQGSEA. This CDR3 spans 13 amino acids. Trimming stripped 7 bases from V and 3 bases from J, with 15 bases between. The CDR3 coding sequence is TGCAGCGCCCAACGACAGAGAGACACTGAAGCTTTCTTT. This sequence encodes CSAQRQRDTEAFF.

The rearrangement links TRBV5-5 to TRBJ2-7, with D perhaps TRBD2 (6 bases). Germline CDR1 is SGHKS and CDR2 is YYEKEE (reference sequence). The germline V and J ends were trimmed by 4 bases and 0 bases, with 23 bases remaining between them. This CDR3 has 18 amino acids. DNA of the CDR3: TGTGCCAGCAGCCGACATTGGGGTGGGACTGGGAGCTCCTACGAGCAGTACTTC. Protein: CASSRHWGGTGSSYEQYF. Complete variable domain (other parts from reference TRBV5-5 and TRBJ2-7): DAGVTQSPTHLIKTRGQQVTLRCSPISGHKSVSWYQQVLGQGPQFIFQYYEKEERGRGNFPDRFSARQFPNYSSELNVNALLLGDSALYLCASSRHWGGTGSSYEQYFGPGTRLTVT.

V usage is TRBV18 and J usage is TRBJ1-1, with D possibly being TRBD1 (5 bases). V was trimmed by 6 bases and J by 0 bases, leaving 8 bases between them. CDR1 and CDR2 from the germline V gene are KGHSH and LQKENI. This CDR3 has 13 residues. CDR3 nucleotides: TGTGCCAGCTCGGGGGACTTGAACACTGAAGCTTTCTTT. Translation: CASSGDLNTEAFF.

This chain uses TRBV11-2 with TRBJ2-7; D call uncertain. Germline V lookup: CDR1 SGHAT, CDR2 FQNNGV. V was trimmed by 1 base and J by 3 bases, leaving 13 bases between them. The CDR3 has 15 amino acids. For the CDR3, the DNA is TGTGCCAGCAGCTTAGCGTCCCAGGATGGCTACGAGCAGTACTTC. It encodes CASSLASQDGYEQYF. Full variable domain (remainder filled in from reference TRBV11-2 and TRBJ2-7): EAGVAQSPRYKIIEKRQSVAFWCNPISGHATLYWYQQILGQGPKLLIQFQNNGVVDDSQLPKDRFSAERLKGVDSTLKIQPAKLEDSAVYLCASSLASQDGYEQYFGPGTRLTVT.

The chain joins TRBV5-1 to TRBJ2-3; 14 bases are shared with TRBD2. With 4 bases clipped from V and 5 bases from J, the junction kept 12 bases outside the gene matches. The germline gives CDR1 SGHRS, CDR2 YFSETQ. The CDR3 has 18 amino acids. CDR3 in amino acids: CASSTSGTSGGLGDTQYF. The CDR3 DNA reads as TGCGCCAGCAGCACATCCGGGACTAGCGGGGGTCTTGGAGATACGCAGTATTTT.

This chain uses TRBV12-3 or TRBV12-4 with TRBJ2-7; D remains ambiguous. The ends were cut back, 3 bases at V and 2 bases at J, with 8 bases in the middle. CDR3 length equals 13 residues. The CDR3, as DNA: TGTGCCAGCAGTTTTAGTCTAACCTACGAGCAGTACTTC. It codes for CASSFSLTYEQYF.

CDR3 region: CASRDYYEQYF. The CDR3 coding sequence is TGTGCCAGTCGGGACTACTACGAGCAGTACTTC. This rearrangement joins TRBV2 to TRBJ2-7; 7 nucleotides line up with TRBD2. Germline CDR1 SNHLY, CDR2 FYNNEI. The CDR3 consists of 11 residues. J was trimmed by 3 bases and V by 9 bases; bases with no gene match: 2.

The chain recombines TRBV7-9 with TRBJ1-4, with TRBD1 matching 10 bases. This CDR3 comprises 14 residues. Germline trimming cut 6 bases from V and 8 bases from J; bases unmatched to any gene: 6. Germline V gene sequence: CDR1 SEHNR, CDR2 FQNEAQ (reference sequence). CDR3 region: CASRSGQGREKLFF. In nucleotides, the CDR3 is TGTGCCAGCAGATCGGGACAGGGGAGAGAAAAACTGTTTTTT.

V usage is TRBV2 and J usage is TRBJ2-1; D unresolved. Between the trimmed V and J ends, which lost 2 bases and 9 bases, there was a span of 5 bases. This CDR3 comprises 11 residues. CDR1 is SNHLY, CDR2 FYNNEI, per germline. CDR3 region: CASSEWSEQFF. Here the CDR3 DNA reads TGTGCCAGCAGTGAATGGAGTGAGCAGTTCTTC.

This clone was seen a single time. The gene calls are TRBV5-1 and TRBJ1-2; D remains unclear. Per germline, CDR1 SGHRS and CDR2 YFSETQ. The CDR3 spans 14 residues. The V end was cut by 4 bases, the J end by 4 bases, with 14 bases between. The CDR3 here is CASSLTETVYGYTF. CDR3 bases: TGCGCCAGCAGCCTAACGGAGACGGTCTATGGCTACACCTTC.

Only a few counts were recorded for this clone. The chain has TRBV4-1 and TRBJ1-2; D is unresolved. This CDR3 has 13 residues. The V gene lost 4 bases and the J gene lost 4 bases, with 10 bases spanning the gap. Germline CDR1 MGHRA, CDR2 YSYEKL. CDR3 residues: CASSRESVYGYTF. The DNA of the CDR3 is TGCGCCAGCAGCCGAGAGTCTGTCTATGGCTACACCTTC.

This clone occurred many times. The genes are TRBV6-5 and TRBJ1-3; D remains ambiguous. Per germline, CDR1 MNHEY and CDR2 SVGAGI. Between the trimmed V and J ends, which lost 8 bases and 0 bases, there was a span of 5 bases. The CDR3 totals 12 residues. CDR3 sequence reads: CASGGSGNTIYF. The CDR3 nucleotides read TGTGCCAGCGGAGGCTCTGGAAACACCATATATTTT.

The chain carries TRBV7-8 and TRBJ1-1; 7 nucleotides match TRBD1. With 1 base clipped from V and 0 bases from J, the junction kept 14 bases outside the gene matches. The germline CDR1 and CDR2 sequences are SGHVS and FQNEAQ. The CDR3 is 19 amino acids. The chain's CDR3 is CASSLVYSPGQQMNTEAFF. CDR3 DNA sequence: TGTGCCAGCAGCTTAGTCTATTCGCCGGGACAGCAAATGAACACTGAAGCTTTCTTT.

The sample holds a few counts of this clone. The chain carries TRBV30 and TRBJ1-6; 11 bases are a match to TRBD1. Germline V gene data show CDR1 as GTSNPN and CDR2 as SVGIG (reference sequence). CDR3 size: 13 residues. CDR3 bases: TGTGCATGTAGGACAGGGGGCGATTCACCCCTCCACTTT. This sequence encodes CACRTGGDSPLHF.